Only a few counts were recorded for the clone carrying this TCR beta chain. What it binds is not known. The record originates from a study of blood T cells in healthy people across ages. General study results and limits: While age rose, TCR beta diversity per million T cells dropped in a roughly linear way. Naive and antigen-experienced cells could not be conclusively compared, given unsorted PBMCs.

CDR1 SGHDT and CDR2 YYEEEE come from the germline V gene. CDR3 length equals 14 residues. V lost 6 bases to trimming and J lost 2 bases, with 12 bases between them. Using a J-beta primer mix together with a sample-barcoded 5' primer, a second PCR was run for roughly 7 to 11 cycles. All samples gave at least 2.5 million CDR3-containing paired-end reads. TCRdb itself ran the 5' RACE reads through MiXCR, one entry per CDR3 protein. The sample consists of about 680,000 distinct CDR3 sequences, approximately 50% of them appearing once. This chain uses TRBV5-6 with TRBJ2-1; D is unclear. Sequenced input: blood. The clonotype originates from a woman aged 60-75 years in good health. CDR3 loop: CASNKDAAYNEQFF. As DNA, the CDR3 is TGTGCCAGCAATAAAGATGCGGCCTACAATGAGCAGTTCTTC.